One and the same sample provided the 23 T cell receptor beta chains below, sequenced in a study of PD-1 blockade in classical Hodgkin lymphoma. Each patient experienced a relapse that followed autologous stem cell transplantation, and brentuximab vedotin exposure varied. Data came from immunoSEQ multiplex PCR; TCRdb stores just in-frame clones and leaves some out. The sample yields roughly 62,000 clones, 70% to 90% seen once. Sequenced here: peripheral blood mononuclear cells (PBMCs), sampled at baseline. The receptor set was obtained from a human donor with classical Hodgkin lymphoma.

The chain couples TRBV11-3 to TRBJ2-2; the match to TRBD2 covers 8 bases. The trim removed 1 base at V and 0 bases at J, leaving 1 base unmatched. This CDR3 has 16 residues. CDR1 and CDR2 from the germline V gene are SGHNT and YENEEA. The CDR3 is CASSLGGGSNTGELFF. The CDR3 region has the DNA TGTGCCAGCAGCTTAGGCGGGGGGTCGAACACCGGGGAGCTGTTTTTT.

The CDR3 coding sequence is TGTGCCACCAGCAGAGAGGTGGGAACCATATATTTT. It specifies CATSREVGTIYF. The V call is TRBV15, the J call TRBJ1-3; D is undetermined. CDR1 and CDR2 from the germline V gene are LNHNV and YYDKDF (reference sequence). This CDR3 has 12 amino acids. V was pared by 0 bases and J by 10 bases, with 7 bases between.

The V call is TRBV4-2, the J call TRBJ1-4; tentative D call: TRBD1 (5 bases). Between the trimmed V and J ends, which lost 5 bases and 17 bases, there was a span of 21 bases. This CDR3 region has 13 residues. CDR1 and CDR2 (germline): LGHNA, YNFKEQ. The CDR3 here is CASSRRDGDVCFF. As DNA, the CDR3 is TGTGCCAGCAGCAGACGGGATGGGGACGTATGTTTTTTT.

The V gene is TRBV19, the J gene TRBJ1-2; tentatively, D is TRBD1 (5 bases). Between the trimmed V and J ends, which lost 3 bases and 5 bases, there was a span of 19 bases. The CDR3 covers 16 residues. Germline assignment: CDR1 LNHDA and CDR2 SQIVND (reference sequence). The CDR3 bases are TGTGCCAGTAGTATCTCACCAACAGGCGGTCGGTATGGCTACACCTTC. Translating gives CASSISPTGGRYGYTF.

This chain uses TRBV4-2 with TRBJ2-3; 8 bases fit TRBD2. The CDR3 is made up of 16 amino acids. Germline V gene data show CDR1 as LGHNA and CDR2 as YNFKEQ. After removal of 4 bases from V and 3 bases from J, the junction contained 9 bases not matched to a gene. The CDR3 DNA sequence: TGTGCCAGCAGCCTCCCTACGGGGGGGCGGACAGATACGCAGTATTTT. Translating gives CASSLPTGGRTDTQYF.

The chain joins TRBV30 to TRBJ2-7; D uncertain. Looked up from germline, CDR1 is GTSNPN and CDR2 is SVGIG (reference sequence). V lost 5 bases and J 4 bases, leaving 15 bases between the germline ends. There are 13 residues in the CDR3. For the CDR3, the DNA is TGTGCCTGGGGACCCTCCAATGCGTACGAGCAGTACTTC. As protein: CAWGPSNAYEQYF.

The gene calls are TRBV14 and TRBJ1-1; D gene ambiguous. The V end lost 0 bases, the J end lost 3 bases, and 11 bases lay between the germline ends. The CDR3 contains 15 residues. Per the germline V gene, CDR1 is SGHDN and CDR2 is FVKESK. In DNA, the CDR3 is TGTGCCAGCAGCCAAGATCGGAGCGGAGACACTGAAGCTTTCTTT. The encoded protein is CASSQDRSGDTEAFF. Full variable domain (missing parts from reference TRBV14 and TRBJ1-1): EAGVTQFPSHSVIEKGQTVTLRCDPISGHDNLYWYRRVMGKEIKFLLHFVKESKQDESGMPNNRFLAERTGGTYSTLKVQPAELEDSGVYFCASSQDRSGDTEAFFGQGTRLTVV.

The CDR3 sequence is CASGWQGGGQPQHF. Written as DNA, the CDR3 is TGTGCTAGTGGTTGGCAGGGGGGTGGTCAGCCCCAGCATTTT. The J gene is TRBJ1-5, the V gene TRBV12-5, with 7 bases identical to TRBD1. Losses at the gene ends were 4 bases for V and 6 bases for J; bases not matched to a gene: 6. Germline CDR1 and CDR2: LGHNT and FRNRAP. The CDR3 spans 14 residues. Complete variable domain (other parts from reference TRBV12-5 and TRBJ1-5): DARVTQTPRHKVTEMGQEVTMRCQPILGHNTVFWYRQTMMQGLELLAYFRNRAPLDDSGMPKDRFSAEMPDATLATLKIQPSEPRDSAVYFCASGWQGGGQPQHFGDGTRLSIL.

The chain joins TRBV11-1 to TRBJ1-1; D is unresolved. Trimming took 2 bases from V and 1 from J, leaving 5 bases between them. CDR3 length equals 13 residues. The V gene's germline CDR1 is SGHAT and CDR2 FQDESV (reference sequence). The CDR3 nucleotides are TGTGCCAGCAGCTTACCCACGAACACTGAAGCTTTCTTT. Its translation is CASSLPTNTEAFF.

The chain combines TRBV11-2 with TRBJ1-6; D not certain. V shed 5 bases and J shed 9 bases, with 8 bases lying between them. The CDR3 is made up of 12 amino acids. The germline gives CDR1 SGHAT, CDR2 FQNNGV. The CDR3 sequence is CASSPASSPLHF. The CDR3 DNA reads TGTGCCAGCAGCCCGGCAAGTTCACCCCTCCACTTT.

The chain employs TRBV4-2 and TRBJ2-2; 10 nucleotides align to TRBD1. Trimming at V came to 3 bases and at J to 4 bases, leaving 11 bases not matched to a gene. The CDR3 sequence is 18 residues long. Germline loops: CDR1 LGHNA, CDR2 YNFKEQ. CDR3 amino acids: CASSQLGTGEGVTGELFF. For the CDR3, the DNA is TGTGCCAGCAGCCAGCTCGGGACAGGGGAAGGGGTCACCGGGGAGCTGTTTTTT.

The rearrangement joins TRBV6-1 to TRBJ2-4, with 7 bases aligning to TRBD2. V trimming: 3 bases; J trimming: 8 bases; junction bases outside the gene matches: 7. This CDR3 has 14 amino acids. Germline V lookup: CDR1 MNHNS, CDR2 SASEGT. The CDR3 bases are TGTGCCAGCAGTGACGGGACTACCGGGGACATTCAGTACTTC. It specifies CASSDGTTGDIQYF.

The chain has TRBV27 and TRBJ1-4; D call uncertain. CDR1 is MNHEY, CDR2 SMNVEV, per germline (reference sequence). V dropped 6 bases and J dropped 10 bases, with 18 bases sitting between them. The CDR3 totals 14 residues. The CDR3 loop reads CASSATSIPRKLFF. CDR3 in DNA: TGTGCCAGCAGCGCCACTTCGATACCTCGAAAACTGTTTTTT.

This CDR3 reads CASTPGTGRMVDIQYF. The CDR3 nucleotides read TGTGCCAGTACGCCTGGAACGGGACGGATGGTAGACATTCAGTACTTC. J is TRBJ2-4 and V is TRBV19; TRBD1 or TRBD2 may be the D gene (5 bases each). The germline V gene has CDR1 LNHDA and CDR2 SQIVND (reference sequence). This CDR3 is 16 amino acids long. Between the trimmed V and J ends, which lost 7 bases and 8 bases, there was a span of 24 bases.

CDR3 coding DNA: TGCGCCAGCAGTGAGCACCTAGCGGGGGGAGACACCGGGGAGCTGTTTTTT. Its translation: CASSEHLAGGDTGELFF. V and J are TRBV10-1 and TRBJ2-2; 11 bases agree with TRBD2. Germline V CDR1 and CDR2: WNHNN, SYGVQD (reference sequence). V lost 2 bases to trimming and J lost 3 bases; unmatched junction nucleotides: 5. The CDR3 sequence is 17 residues long.

This clone was observed once. V usage is TRBV28 and J usage is TRBJ2-5; D might be TRBD1 (6 bases). This CDR3 has 15 residues. From germline, CDR1 is MDHEN and CDR2 SYDVKM. V lost 3 bases to trimming and J lost 0 bases, with 11 bases between them. In nucleotides, the CDR3 is TGTGCCAGCAGTTTCCGAACAGGGTACCAAGAGACCCAGTACTTC. Translating it yields CASSFRTGYQETQYF. Filled out from reference TRBV28 and TRBJ2-5, the complete variable domain reads DVKVTQSSRYLVKRTGEKVFLECVQDMDHENMFWYRQDPGLGLRLIYFSYDVKMKEKGDIPEGYSVSREKKERFSLILESASTNQTSMYLCASSFRTGYQETQYFGPGTRLLVL.

V and J are TRBV9 and TRBJ1-2; 7 nucleotides line up with TRBD1. Unmatched junction bases numbered 6, after V lost 2 bases and J lost 5 bases. CDR1 is SGDLS and CDR2 is YYNGEE in the germline V gene. The CDR3 has 14 amino acids. For the CDR3, the DNA is TGTGCCAGCAGCGTGCAGACAGGGAATTATGGCTACACCTTC. Translating gives CASSVQTGNYGYTF.

The V gene is TRBV11-2, the J gene TRBJ2-7; 8 nucleotides line up with TRBD1. Per germline, CDR1 SGHAT and CDR2 FQNNGV. With 1 base clipped from V and 1 base from J, the junction kept 3 bases outside the gene matches. The CDR3 loop spans 15 amino acids. CDR3 nucleotides: TGTGCCAGCAGCTTAGTGTGGACAGGGTCCTACGAGCAGTACTTC. Protein product: CASSLVWTGSYEQYF.

V and J are TRBV6-5 and TRBJ2-7, with TRBD2 matching over 8 bases. Germline lookup yields CDR1 MNHEY and CDR2 SVGAGI. The CDR3 is 15 amino acids. J lost 2 bases, V lost 2 bases, and 5 bases had no gene match. The CDR3 region has the DNA TGTGCCAGCAGTTACGGCGGGGGGACAACCTACGAGCAGTACTTC. This sequence encodes CASSYGGGTTYEQYF.

The V and J genes are TRBV6-6 and TRBJ1-1, with unresolved D. Trimming pared 4 bases from V and 8 bases from J, leaving 8 bases between. Per the germline V gene, CDR1 is MNHNY and CDR2 is SVGAGI (reference sequence). The CDR3 is 11 amino acids. The CDR3 loop reads CASSWLREAFF. CDR3 sequence (DNA): TGTGCCAGCAGTTGGCTCAGGGAAGCTTTCTTT.

J is TRBJ2-1 and V is TRBV12-5, with 8 nucleotides matching TRBD1. This CDR3 contains 17 residues. Germline V gives CDR1 LGHNT, CDR2 FRNRAP. The trim removed 3 bases at V and 1 base at J, leaving 8 bases unmatched. The CDR3 nucleotides are TGTGCTAGTGGTTTTGCAGGGGGCGGTGAATCCTACAATGAGCAGTTCTTC. Residues: CASGFAGGGESYNEQFF. Using reference TRBV12-5 and TRBJ2-1 for the parts outside the CDR3, the full variable domain is DARVTQTPRHKVTEMGQEVTMRCQPILGHNTVFWYRQTMMQGLELLAYFRNRAPLDDSGMPKDRFSAEMPDATLATLKIQPSEPRDSAVYFCASGFAGGGESYNEQFFGPGTRLTVL.

The V call is TRBV2, the J call TRBJ1-1, with TRBD1 as a possible D gene (6 bases). V was clipped by 6 bases and J by 1 base, with 9 bases between them. This CDR3 has 13 residues. Germline values: CDR1 SNHLY, CDR2 FYNNEI. The CDR3 region has the DNA TGTGCCAGCAGCGGGGGGCGGAACACTGAAGCTTTCTTT. The encoded protein is CASSGGRNTEAFF.

The V gene is TRBV6-6, the J gene TRBJ1-2; TRBD1 aligns across 10 bases. The CDR3 is 15 residues long. Germline V gene sequence: CDR1 MNHNY, CDR2 SVGAGI (reference sequence). J was trimmed by 2 bases and V by 7 bases; bases with no gene match: 7. This chain's CDR3 is CASTFRTGGNYGYTF. As DNA, the CDR3 is TGTGCCAGCACCTTCAGGACAGGGGGAAACTATGGCTACACCTTC.